This T cell receptor beta chain was captured by sequencing in a study of blood T cell repertoires in COVID-19. Study information: T cells, B-cell-depleted T cells, or PBMCs supplied cDNA or gDNA.

Profiling relied on immunoSEQ multiplex PCR, and the TCRdb table lists in-frame clones only, not all of them. This sample has approximately 270,000 clones, with about 85% found just once. Germline V lookup: CDR1 LNHDA, CDR2 SQIVND (reference sequence). V lost 7 bases and J 0 bases, leaving 15 bases between the germline ends. The CDR3 length is 16 residues. The Seattle site enrolled patients during active infection and followed them longitudinally. This clonotype was sampled from a human donor with COVID-19, enrolled during active disease. The donor label of this sample is uncertain. Sample: peripheral blood. The rearrangement uses TRBV19 and TRBJ1-4; D perhaps matches TRBD1 (6 bases). The CDR3 nucleotides read TGTGCCAGTACCGCCAGGGGTCACGCAACTAATGAAAAACTGTTTTTT. This encodes CASTARGHATNEKLFF.